The 4 T cell receptor beta chains below all came from one sample that was sequenced in a study of neoadjuvant anti-PD-1 for oral cavity cancer. Sequenced by immunoSEQ multiplex PCR; TCRdb stores in-frame clones only, minus some. Seen here are 65,000 to 95,000 clones, about 80% observed once, and the top ten hold around 3.1%. Sequencing was performed on PBMCs, taken before nivolumab (anti-PD-1) treatment. The receptors shown here come from a person aged 40-85 years with oral cavity squamous cell carcinoma.

This clone was recorded only once. The chain couples TRBV28 to TRBJ2-5; D might be TRBD1 or TRBD2, each matching 6 bases. The CDR3 extends over 13 amino acids. With 8 bases removed from V and 5 bases from J, the gap between germline ends came to 15 bases. Germline CDR1 reads MDHEN; CDR2 reads SYDVKM. CDR3 DNA sequence: TGTGCCAGCGCCCCTACAGGGAGGGAGACCCAGTACTTC. Protein product: CASAPTGRETQYF.

This clone occurred once. This chain links TRBV6-5 with TRBJ1-1; D unclear. Germline V lookup: CDR1 MNHEY, CDR2 SVGAGI. The CDR3 runs to 12 residues. V lost 6 bases and J lost 5, with 10 bases in between. The CDR3 reads CASRTLRTEAFF. DNA of the CDR3: TGTGCCAGCAGGACCTTAAGGACTGAAGCTTTCTTT.

This chain links TRBV27 with TRBJ1-5; no clear D. Germline V gene data show CDR1 as MNHEY and CDR2 as SMNVEV (reference sequence). The CDR3 totals 14 residues. V was clipped by 5 bases and J by 0 bases, with 8 bases between them. The CDR3 nucleotides read TGTGCCAGCAGTCTGTCCTATAGCAATCAGCCCCAGCATTTT. This sequence encodes CASSLSYSNQPQHF.

This clone showed up just a few times. The CDR3 protein is CASSLGRGMKETQYF. The CDR3, as DNA: TGTGCCAGCAGCTTAGGGCGTGGGATGAAGGAGACCCAGTACTTC. J is TRBJ2-5 and V is TRBV11-3; no definite D call. CDR1 and CDR2 from the germline V gene are SGHNT and YENEEA. The CDR3 length is 15 residues. V lost 1 base and J 5 bases, leaving 14 bases between the germline ends.